This T cell receptor beta chain was retrieved from a study of response to subunit inactivated influenza vaccine. Using its own MiXCR run on the RT-PCR reads, TCRdb lists one record per CDR3 protein. The sample has under 850,000 distinct CDR3 sequences; around 18% are singletons. Broader study findings: The authors offered the suggestion that each seasonal influenza vaccination recruits few new T cells.

This clonotype was counted at least ten times. As yet, its antigen is unknown. The CDR3 contains 15 residues. Trimming shortened V by 4 bases and J by 6 bases, and 16 bases separated the two germline ends. Germline assignment: CDR1 MNHEY and CDR2 SVGEGT. The TCR originated in a man over 45 who received an inactivated influenza vaccine. The sample in question was PBMCs from blood, obtained 5 to 6 days after vaccination. V is TRBV6-2 or TRBV6-3 and J is TRBJ2-1; maybe TRBD1 (6 bases). CDR3 sequence (DNA): TGTGCCAGCAGTTTTGACCCAACAGGGTTCAATGAGCAGTTCTTC. Amino acids: CASSFDPTGFNEQFF.